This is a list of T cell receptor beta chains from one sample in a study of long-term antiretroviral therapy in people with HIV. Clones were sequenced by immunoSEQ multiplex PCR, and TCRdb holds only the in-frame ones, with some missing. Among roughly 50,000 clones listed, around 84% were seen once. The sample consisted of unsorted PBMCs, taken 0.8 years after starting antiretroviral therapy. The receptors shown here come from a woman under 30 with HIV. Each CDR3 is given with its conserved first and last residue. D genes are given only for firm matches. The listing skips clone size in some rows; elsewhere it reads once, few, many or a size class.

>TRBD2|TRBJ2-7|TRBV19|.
CASSVGLVSSGTLYEQYF
TGTGCCAGTAGTGTGGGACTAGTATCGAGTGGGACCCTATACGAGCAGTACTTC
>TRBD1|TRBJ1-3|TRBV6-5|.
CASSYSSTGVNTIYF
TGTGCCAGCAGTTACTCGAGTACAGGGGTAAACACCATATATTTT
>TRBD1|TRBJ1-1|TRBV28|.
CASSSAGQGNTEAFF
TGTGCCAGCAGTTCGGCGGGACAGGGTAACACTGAAGCTTTCTTT
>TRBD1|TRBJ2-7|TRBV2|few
CASSGTGVGYEQYF
TGTGCCAGCAGTGGAACAGGGGTGGGCTACGAGCAGTACTTC
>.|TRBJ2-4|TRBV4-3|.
CASSQDTGRLPNIQYF
TGCGCCAGCAGCCAAGACACCGGTCGACTACCGAACATTCAGTACTTC
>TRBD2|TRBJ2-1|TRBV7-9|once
CASSLERGSSGNNEQFF
TGTGCCAGCAGCCTAGAGCGGGGGAGTAGCGGCAACAATGAGCAGTTCTTC
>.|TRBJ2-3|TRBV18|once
CASSPRTAASGTDTQYF
TGTGCCAGCTCACCACGGACAGCCGCGTCAGGCACAGATACGCAGTATTTT
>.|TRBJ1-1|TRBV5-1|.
CASSSLGTPNTEAFF
TGCGCCAGCAGCTCCCTGGGGACACCAAACACTGAAGCTTTCTTT
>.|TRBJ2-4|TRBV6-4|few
CASSDRAKNIQYF
TGTGCCAGCAGTGACAGGGCCAAAAACATTCAGTACTTC
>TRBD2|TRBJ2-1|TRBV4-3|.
CASSHRAGGDEQFF
TGCGCCAGCAGCCATCGAGCGGGAGGGGATGAGCAGTTCTTC
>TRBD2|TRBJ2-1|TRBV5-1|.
CASGGGSSYNEQFF
TGCGCCAGCGGCGGGGGAAGCTCCTACAATGAGCAGTTCTTC
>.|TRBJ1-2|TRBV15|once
CATLQTGGDYGYTF
TGTGCCACCTTACAAACGGGAGGGGACTATGGCTACACCTTC
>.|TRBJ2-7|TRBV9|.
CASSVGGQETYEQYF
TGTGCCAGCAGCGTAGGCGGGCAGGAGACGTACGAGCAGTACTTC
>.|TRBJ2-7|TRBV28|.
CASSPTLPRSNYEQYF
TGTGCCAGCAGTCCGACCTTACCTAGAAGTAACTACGAGCAGTACTTC
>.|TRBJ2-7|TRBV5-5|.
CASSFSQGTLNEQYF
TGTGCCAGCAGCTTCTCTCAGGGAACTCTTAACGAGCAGTACTTC
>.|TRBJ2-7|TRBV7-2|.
CASSLGTAFYEQYF
TGTGCCAGCAGCTTAGGGACAGCCTTCTACGAGCAGTACTTC
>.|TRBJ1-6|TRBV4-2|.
CASSVTVYNSPLHF
TGTGCCAGCAGCGTAACCGTCTATAATTCACCCCTCCACTTT
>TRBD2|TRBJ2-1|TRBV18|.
CASSPRASGSSYNEQFF
TGTGCCAGCTCACCACGGGCTAGCGGGAGCTCCTACAATGAGCAGTTCTTC
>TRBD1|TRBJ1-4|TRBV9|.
CASSVGDRYEKLFF
TGTGCCAGCAGCGTAGGGGACAGGTACGAAAAACTGTTTTTT
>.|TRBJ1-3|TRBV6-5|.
CASSYSWGSGNTIYF
TGTGCCAGCAGTTACTCGTGGGGCTCTGGAAACACCATATATTTT
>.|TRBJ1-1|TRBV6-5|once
CASSYSTILAEAFF
TGTGCCAGCAGTTACTCGACGATTCTGGCTGAAGCTTTCTTT
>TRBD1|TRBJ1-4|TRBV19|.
CASSSGQGAENEKLFF
TGTGCCAGTAGTTCGGGACAGGGGGCGGAGAACGAAAAACTGTTTTTT
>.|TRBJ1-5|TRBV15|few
CATSRRTALDQPQHF
TGTGCCACTTCGCGAAGGACAGCACTTGATCAGCCCCAGCATTTT
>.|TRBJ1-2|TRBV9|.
CASSVDLAGSGYTF
TGTGCCAGCAGCGTAGACCTAGCCGGGAGTGGCTACACCTTC
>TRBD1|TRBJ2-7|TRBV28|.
CASSLGGQGTAYEQYF
TGTGCCAGCAGCTTGGGCGGACAGGGGACGGCCTACGAGCAGTACTTC
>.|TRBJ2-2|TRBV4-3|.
CASSHRHPNTGELFF
TGCGCCAGCAGCCACAGACACCCGAACACCGGGGAGCTGTTTTTT
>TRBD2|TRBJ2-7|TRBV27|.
CASSLSFGTSGYEQYF
TGTGCCAGCAGTTTATCGTTCGGGACTAGCGGCTACGAGCAGTACTTC
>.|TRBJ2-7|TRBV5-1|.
CASGEDKPTYEQYF
TGCGCCAGTGGCGAGGACAAGCCGACCTACGAGCAGTACTTC
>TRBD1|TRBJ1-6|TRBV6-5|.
CASRAGTGVSPLHF
TGTGCCAGCAGAGCCGGGACAGGGGTTTCACCCCTCCACTTT
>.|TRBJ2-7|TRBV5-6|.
CASGREWYEQYF
TGTGCCAGCGGCAGGGAATGGTACGAGCAGTACTTC
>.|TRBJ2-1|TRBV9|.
CASSAGFYNEQFF
TGTGCCAGCAGCGCGGGATTCTACAATGAGCAGTTCTTC
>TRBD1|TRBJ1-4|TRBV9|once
CASSGNRGEKLFF
TGTGCCAGCAGCGGTAACAGGGGGGAAAAACTGTTTTTT
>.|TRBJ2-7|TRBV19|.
CASSIALSAGPTSYEQYF
TGTGCCAGTAGTATAGCCCTAAGTGCGGGACCCACCTCCTACGAGCAGTACTTC